These 15 T cell receptor beta chains originate from one sample sequenced in a study of T cells in Graves' hyperthyroidism and ophthalmopathy. TCR beta CDR3 regions were amplified from RNA. Primed by the HTBI set, a first-round RT-PCR was run on the TCR CDR3. TCRdb itself ran the multiplex PCR reads through MiXCR, one entry per CDR3 protein. The table lists around 570,000 distinct CDR3 sequences, 15% to 20% of them singletons. The sequenced material came from blood. These receptors all stem from a man aged 35 to 55 with Graves' ophthalmopathy.

This clonotype was found a few times. The chain links TRBV24-1 to TRBJ2-1, with D tentatively TRBD2 (6 bases). Per the germline V gene, CDR1 is KGHDR and CDR2 is SFDVKD. V lost 9 bases, J lost 10 bases, and 18 bases lay in between. There are 13 residues in the CDR3. The CDR3, as DNA: TGTGCCACCGGGACGGGAGAGAAGGTAGAGCAGTTCTTC. Protein sequence: CATGTGEKVEQFF.

At least ten counts were recorded for this clonotype. The rearrangement links TRBV6-1 to TRBJ2-7; 8 nucleotides line up with TRBD2. Germline lookup yields CDR1 MNHNS and CDR2 SASEGT. This CDR3 contains 16 residues. The ends lost 0 bases at V and 6 bases at J; junction bases unmatched: 10. CDR3 bases: TGTGCCAGCAGTGAAGCGCTTCTTGGCGGGGGGACCGAGCAGTACTTC. It specifies CASSEALLGGGTEQYF.

This clonotype has a count of ten or more. The CDR3 region has the DNA TGTGCCAGCTCACCAGATGGACAGAGCACAGATACGCAGTATTTT. Translated: CASSPDGQSTDTQYF. V gene TRBV18 combines with J gene TRBJ2-3, with a possible D match to TRBD1 (6 bases). The CDR3 consists of 15 residues. In germline, CDR1 is KGHSH, CDR2 LQKENI. V was trimmed by 2 bases and J by 0 bases, leaving 9 bases between them.

This clonotype was found a few times. The chain is built from TRBV6-2 or TRBV6-3 and TRBJ1-1; 7 bases are shared with TRBD1. CDR1 and CDR2 from the germline V gene are MNHEY and SVGEGT. Trimming removed 6 bases from V and 5 bases from J; junction bases left unmatched: 12. This CDR3 is built from 15 residues. The CDR3 here is CASSLKGQGVTEAFF. Written as DNA, the CDR3 is TGTGCCAGCAGCCTTAAGGGGCAGGGGGTGACTGAAGCTTTCTTT.

V and J are TRBV5-1 and TRBJ1-1; 7 positions agree with TRBD1. The J segment lost 1 base and the V segment lost 5 bases, leaving 5 bases of the junction unmatched. The length of the CDR3 is 14 residues. CDR1 SGHRS and CDR2 YFSETQ come from the germline V gene. The chain's CDR3 is CASRNSGGNTEAFF. In DNA form, the CDR3 reads TGCGCCAGCAGGAATTCAGGGGGGAACACTGAAGCTTTCTTT.

V usage is TRBV6-2 or TRBV6-3 and J usage is TRBJ2-6; perhaps TRBD2 as D (6 bases). Trimming left V 1 base short and J 0 bases short, with 10 bases between. The V gene's germline CDR1 is MNHEY and CDR2 SVGEGT. The CDR3 has 17 amino acids. This chain's CDR3 is CASSYWGLISGANVLTF. Written as DNA, the CDR3 is TGTGCCAGCAGTTACTGGGGACTGATCTCTGGGGCCAACGTCCTGACTTTC.

This clonotype is a singleton in its sample. As DNA, the CDR3 is TGTGCCTGGAGTGTGACTAGCGGGAATGAGCAGTTCTTC. This codes for CAWSVTSGNEQFF. V is TRBV30 and J is TRBJ2-1; TRBD2 aligns across 10 bases. CDR3 length: 13 residues. Germline V gene sequence: CDR1 GTSNPN, CDR2 SVGIG (reference sequence). V dropped 0 bases and J dropped 7; count of bases not matched to a gene: 0.

This clonotype was observed a few times. The rearrangement joins TRBV6-2 or TRBV6-3 to TRBJ2-5, with TRBD1 as a possible D gene (5 bases). Germline CDR1 reads MNHEY; CDR2 reads SVGEGT. CDR3 length equals 14 residues. The V and J ends lost 4 bases and 5 bases respectively, with 14 bases between them. The CDR3 region is CASSLRPGSETQYF. The CDR3 bases are TGTGCCAGCAGTTTGCGGCCAGGGTCCGAGACCCAGTACTTC.

In its sample, this clonotype was seen many times. The chain joins TRBV20-1 to TRBJ2-2; maybe TRBD2 (6 bases). This CDR3 spans 13 amino acids. The germline gives CDR1 DFQATT, CDR2 SNEGSKA (reference sequence). V was pared by 2 bases and J by 7 bases, with 11 bases between. The CDR3 DNA is TGCAGTGCTAGAAGTCTAGCGTTCGGGGAGCTGTTTTTT. Residues: CSARSLAFGELFF.

Comment on this clonotype: A single base separates this from a much larger clone, so it may be a read error. The chain recombines TRBV11-1 with TRBJ2-1, with D possibly TRBD1 on 5 matching bases. The CDR3 has 14 residues. The germline V gene has CDR1 SGHAT and CDR2 FQDESV (reference sequence). V was clipped by 5 bases and J by 8 bases, with 16 bases between them. CDR3 in DNA: TGTGCCAGCAGCCTCCGGACATGGGGCCATGAGCAGTTCTTC. Amino acids: CASSLRTWGHEQFF.

The CDR3 bases are TGTGCCAGCAGCCAGGGTGATGGTGTCAATCAGCCCCAGCATTTT. Translated, it gives CASSQGDGVNQPQHF. This rearrangement joins TRBV6-1 to TRBJ1-5, with D possibly TRBD1 on 5 matching bases. Trimming took 6 bases from V and 3 from J, leaving 15 bases between them. The V gene's germline CDR1 is MNHNS and CDR2 SASEGT. The CDR3 runs to 15 residues.

The gene calls are TRBV5-4 and TRBJ1-5; TRBD1 matches at 7 bases. Losses at the gene ends were 4 bases for V and 2 bases for J; bases not matched to a gene: 9. CDR3 size: 16 residues. CDR1 and CDR2 (germline): SGHNT, YYREEE (reference sequence). CDR3 in amino acids: CASSVQGRGGNQPQHF. As DNA, the CDR3 is TGTGCCAGCAGCGTACAGGGGAGAGGCGGCAATCAGCCCCAGCATTTT. The whole variable domain, remainder taken from reference TRBV5-4 and TRBJ1-5, is ETGVTQSPTHLIKTRGQQVTLRCSSQSGHNTVSWYQQALGQGPQFIFQYYREEENGRGNFPPRFSGLQFPNYSSELNVNALELDDSALYLCASSVQGRGGNQPQHFGDGTRLSIL.

In this sample, this clonotype turned up a few times. This chain links TRBV6-1 with TRBJ1-5; D is undetermined. Looked up from germline, CDR1 is MNHNS and CDR2 is SASEGT. V lost 3 bases and J lost 0, with 6 bases in between. The CDR3 extends over 14 amino acids. CDR3 loop: CASSDPASNQPQHF. The CDR3, as DNA: TGTGCCAGCAGTGATCCAGCTAGCAATCAGCCCCAGCATTTT.

The chain couples TRBV5-1 to TRBJ1-2, with D tentatively TRBD1 (6 bases). The ends were cut back, 3 bases at V and 2 bases at J, with 11 bases in the middle. Germline lookup yields CDR1 SGHRS and CDR2 YFSETQ. The CDR3 loop spans 14 amino acids. The CDR3 loop is CASSSGQMNYGYTF. The CDR3 DNA reads as TGCGCCAGCAGCTCCGGACAGATGAACTATGGCTACACCTTC.

This clonotype was seen more than once but under ten times. J is TRBJ2-1 and V is TRBV6-2 or TRBV6-3, with 11 bases identical to TRBD2. The CDR3 has 19 residues. V lost 0 bases, J lost 3 bases, and 10 bases stayed unmatched. Germline-derived CDR1 and CDR2 are MNHEY and SVGEGT. This CDR3 is CASSYSPTPTSGDYNEQFF. CDR3 nucleotide sequence: TGTGCCAGCAGTTACTCTCCCACCCCGACTAGCGGGGACTACAATGAGCAGTTCTTC.